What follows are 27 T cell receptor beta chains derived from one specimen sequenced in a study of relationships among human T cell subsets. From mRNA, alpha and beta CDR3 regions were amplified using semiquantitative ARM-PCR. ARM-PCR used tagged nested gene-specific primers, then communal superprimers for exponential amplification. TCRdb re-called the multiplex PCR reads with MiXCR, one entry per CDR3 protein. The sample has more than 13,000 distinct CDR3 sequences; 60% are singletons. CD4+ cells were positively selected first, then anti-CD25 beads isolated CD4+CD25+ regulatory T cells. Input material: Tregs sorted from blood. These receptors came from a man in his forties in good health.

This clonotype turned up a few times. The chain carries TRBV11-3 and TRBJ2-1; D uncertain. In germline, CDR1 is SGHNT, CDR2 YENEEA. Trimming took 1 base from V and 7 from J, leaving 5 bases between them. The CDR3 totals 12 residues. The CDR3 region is CASSLVQNEQFF. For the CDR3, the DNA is TGTGCCAGCAGCTTAGTCCAGAATGAGCAGTTCTTC.

CDR3 amino acids: CASSLDRNNQPQHF. In nucleotides, the CDR3 is TGTGCCAGCAGTCTCGACAGAAACAATCAGCCCCAGCATTTT. The rearrangement links TRBV12-3 or TRBV12-4 to TRBJ1-5; D perhaps matches TRBD1 (5 bases). The ends were cut back, 5 bases at V and 3 bases at J, with 11 bases in the middle. The CDR3 length is 14 residues.

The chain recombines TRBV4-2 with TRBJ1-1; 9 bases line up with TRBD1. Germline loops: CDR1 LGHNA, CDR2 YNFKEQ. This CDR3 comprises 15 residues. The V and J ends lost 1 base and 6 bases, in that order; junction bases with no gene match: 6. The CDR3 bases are TGTGCCAGCAGCCAAGGGACAGGGGAGATCCCTGAAGCTTTCTTT. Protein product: CASSQGTGEIPEAFF.

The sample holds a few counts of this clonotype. CDR3 protein: CAWAEGNGNQPQHF. CDR3 nucleotides: TGTGCCTGGGCGGAGGGAAACGGCAATCAGCCCCAGCATTTT. The rearrangement uses TRBV30 and TRBJ1-5; D not certain. Germline values: CDR1 GTSNPN, CDR2 SVGIG (reference sequence). CDR3 size: 14 residues. V shed 5 bases and J shed 2 bases, with 13 bases lying between them.

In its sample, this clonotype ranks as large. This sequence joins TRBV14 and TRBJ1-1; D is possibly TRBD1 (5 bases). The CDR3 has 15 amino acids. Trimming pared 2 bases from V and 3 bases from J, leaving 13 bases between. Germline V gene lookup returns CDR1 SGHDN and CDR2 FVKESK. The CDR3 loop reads CASSQRRKGDTEAFF. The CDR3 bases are TGTGCCAGCAGCCAAAGGCGCAAAGGGGACACTGAAGCTTTCTTT.

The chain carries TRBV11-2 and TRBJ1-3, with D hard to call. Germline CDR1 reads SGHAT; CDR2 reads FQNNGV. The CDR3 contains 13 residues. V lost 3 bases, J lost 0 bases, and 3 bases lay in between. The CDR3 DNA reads TGTGCCAGCAGCTTCCACTCTGGAAACACCATATATTTT. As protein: CASSFHSGNTIYF.

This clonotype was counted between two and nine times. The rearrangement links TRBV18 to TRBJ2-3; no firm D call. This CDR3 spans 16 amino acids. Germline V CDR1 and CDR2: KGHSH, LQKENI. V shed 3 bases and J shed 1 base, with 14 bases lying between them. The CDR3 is CASSPGRGTRTDTQYF. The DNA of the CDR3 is TGTGCCAGCTCACCGGGTCGAGGCACTCGCACAGATACGCAGTATTTT.

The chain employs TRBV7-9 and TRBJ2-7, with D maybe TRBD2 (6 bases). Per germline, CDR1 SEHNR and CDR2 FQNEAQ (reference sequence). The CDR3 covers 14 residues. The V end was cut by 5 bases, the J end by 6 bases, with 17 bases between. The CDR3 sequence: CASSRSGGPTEQYF. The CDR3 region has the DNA TGTGCCAGCAGCAGGAGTGGAGGGCCGACCGAGCAGTACTTC.

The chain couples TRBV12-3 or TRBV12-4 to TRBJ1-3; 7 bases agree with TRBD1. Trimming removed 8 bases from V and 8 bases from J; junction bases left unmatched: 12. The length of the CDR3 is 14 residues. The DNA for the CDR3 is TGTGCCAGCGGACCCCGGGACAGCAGAGACACCATATATTTT. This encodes CASGPRDSRDTIYF.

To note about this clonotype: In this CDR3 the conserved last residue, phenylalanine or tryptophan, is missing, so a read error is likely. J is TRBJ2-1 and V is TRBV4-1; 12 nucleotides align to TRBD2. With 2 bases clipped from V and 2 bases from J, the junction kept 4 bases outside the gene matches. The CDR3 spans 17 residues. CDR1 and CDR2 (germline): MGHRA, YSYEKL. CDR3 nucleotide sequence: TGCGCCAGCAGCCAACCTAGCGGGAGGGCCCCCTACAATGAGCAGTTCCTC. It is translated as CASSQPSGRAPYNEQFL.

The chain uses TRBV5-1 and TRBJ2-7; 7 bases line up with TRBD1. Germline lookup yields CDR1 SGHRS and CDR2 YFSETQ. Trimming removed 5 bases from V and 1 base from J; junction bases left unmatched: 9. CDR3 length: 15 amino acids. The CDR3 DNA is TGCGCCAGCAGAGTAGGGACAGCCGCTTCCTACGAGCAGTACTTC. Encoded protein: CASRVGTAASYEQYF.

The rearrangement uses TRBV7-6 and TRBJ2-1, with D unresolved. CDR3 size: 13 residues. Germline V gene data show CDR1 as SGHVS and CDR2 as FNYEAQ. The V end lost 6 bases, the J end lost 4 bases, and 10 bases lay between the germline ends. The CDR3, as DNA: TGTGCCAGCAGTACACTACAGTACAATGAGCAGTTCTTC. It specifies CASSTLQYNEQFF.

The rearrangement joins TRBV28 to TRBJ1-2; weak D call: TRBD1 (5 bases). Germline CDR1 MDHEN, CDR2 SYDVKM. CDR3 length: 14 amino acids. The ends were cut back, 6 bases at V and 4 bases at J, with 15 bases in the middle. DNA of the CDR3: TGTGCCAGCAGACAAAGGGGAGCCCTCTATGGCTACACCTTC. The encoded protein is CASRQRGALYGYTF.

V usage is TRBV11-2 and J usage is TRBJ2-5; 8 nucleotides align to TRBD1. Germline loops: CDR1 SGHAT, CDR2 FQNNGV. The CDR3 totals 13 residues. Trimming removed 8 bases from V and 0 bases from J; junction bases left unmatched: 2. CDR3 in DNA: TGTGCCAGCGGGACAGGTTACCAAGAGACCCAGTACTTC. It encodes CASGTGYQETQYF.

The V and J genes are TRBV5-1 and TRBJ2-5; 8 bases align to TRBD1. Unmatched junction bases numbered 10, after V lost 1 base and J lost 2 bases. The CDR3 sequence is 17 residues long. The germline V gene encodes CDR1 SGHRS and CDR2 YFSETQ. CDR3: CASSLIKQQGVQETQYF. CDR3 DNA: TGCGCCAGCAGCTTGATCAAACAACAGGGGGTTCAAGAGACCCAGTACTTC. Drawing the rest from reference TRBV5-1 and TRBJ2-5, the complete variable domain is KAGVTQTPRYLIKTRGQQVTLSCSPISGHRSVSWYQQTPGQGLQFLFEYFSETQRNKGNFPGRFSGRQFSNSRSEMNVSTLELGDSALYLCASSLIKQQGVQETQYFGPGTRLLVL.

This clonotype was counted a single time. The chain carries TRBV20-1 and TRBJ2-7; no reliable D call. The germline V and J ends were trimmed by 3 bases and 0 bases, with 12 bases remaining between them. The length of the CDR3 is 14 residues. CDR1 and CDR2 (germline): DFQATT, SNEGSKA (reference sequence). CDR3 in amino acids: CSARGPVSSYEQYF. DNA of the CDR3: TGCAGTGCTAGGGGTCCCGTAAGCTCCTACGAGCAGTACTTC.

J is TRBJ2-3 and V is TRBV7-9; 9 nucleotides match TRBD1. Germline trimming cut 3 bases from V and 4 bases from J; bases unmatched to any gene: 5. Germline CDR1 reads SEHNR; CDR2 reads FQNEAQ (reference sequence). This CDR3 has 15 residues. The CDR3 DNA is TGTGCCAGCAGCTTCGGGACAGGGAATTCAGATACGCAGTATTTT. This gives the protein CASSFGTGNSDTQYF. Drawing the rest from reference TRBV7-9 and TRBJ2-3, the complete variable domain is DTGVSQNPRHKITKRGQNVTFRCDPISEHNRLYWYRQTLGQGPEFLTYFQNEAQLEKSRLLSDRFSAERPKGSFSTLEIQRTEQGDSAMYLCASSFGTGNSDTQYFGPGTRLTVL.

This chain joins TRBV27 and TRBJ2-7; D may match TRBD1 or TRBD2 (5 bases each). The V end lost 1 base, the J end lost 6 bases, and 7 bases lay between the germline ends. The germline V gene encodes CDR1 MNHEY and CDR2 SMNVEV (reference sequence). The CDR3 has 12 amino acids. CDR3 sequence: CASSLWGSEQYF. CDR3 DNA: TGTGCCAGCAGTTTATGGGGGAGCGAGCAGTACTTC.

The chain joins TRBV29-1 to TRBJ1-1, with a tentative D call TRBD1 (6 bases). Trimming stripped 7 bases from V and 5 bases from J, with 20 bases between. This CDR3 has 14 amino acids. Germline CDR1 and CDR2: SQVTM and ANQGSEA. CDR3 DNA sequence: TGCAGCGCCAACGAGGGGGGGGCGGTAACTGAAGCTTTCTTT. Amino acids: CSANEGGAVTEAFF.

CDR3 bases: TGTGCCAGTAGTCCACAGGGGATGAGCGGCTACACCTTC. Translated: CASSPQGMSGYTF. The chain carries TRBV19 and TRBJ1-2; TRBD1 matches at 7 bases. Trimming took 5 bases from V and 8 from J; bases not matched to a gene: 8. The V gene's germline CDR1 is LNHDA and CDR2 SQIVND (reference sequence). The CDR3 spans 13 residues.

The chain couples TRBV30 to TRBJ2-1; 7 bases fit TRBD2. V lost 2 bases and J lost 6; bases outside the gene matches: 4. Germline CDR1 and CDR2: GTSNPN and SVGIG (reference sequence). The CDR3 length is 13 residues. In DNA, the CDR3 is TGTGCCTGGAGTCGAGCGGGGACCAATGAGCAGTTCTTC. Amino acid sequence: CAWSRAGTNEQFF.

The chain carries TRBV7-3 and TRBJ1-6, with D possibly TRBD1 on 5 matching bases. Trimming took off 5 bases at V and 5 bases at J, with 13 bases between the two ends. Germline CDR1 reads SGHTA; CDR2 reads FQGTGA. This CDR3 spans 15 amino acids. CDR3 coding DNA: TGTGCCAGCAGCAGCACGGGGGTAGATAATTCACCCCTCCACTTT. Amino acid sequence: CASSSTGVDNSPLHF.

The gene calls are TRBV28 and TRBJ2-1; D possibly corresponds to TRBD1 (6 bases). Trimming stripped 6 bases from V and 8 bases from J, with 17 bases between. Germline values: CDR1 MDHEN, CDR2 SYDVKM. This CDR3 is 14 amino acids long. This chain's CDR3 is CASRSYRVRDEQFF. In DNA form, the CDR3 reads TGTGCCAGCAGGTCATACAGGGTTAGGGATGAGCAGTTCTTC.

This CDR3 reads CASSFLAGGVFRNSPLHF. The CDR3 DNA reads as TGTGCCAGCAGTTTTCTGGCAGGGGGCGTATTTAGGAATTCACCCCTCCACTTT. This chain joins TRBV12-3 or TRBV12-4 and TRBJ1-6; 8 positions agree with TRBD1. This CDR3 has 18 residues. V shed 3 bases, J shed 7 bases, and the junction held 14 bases outside the gene matches.

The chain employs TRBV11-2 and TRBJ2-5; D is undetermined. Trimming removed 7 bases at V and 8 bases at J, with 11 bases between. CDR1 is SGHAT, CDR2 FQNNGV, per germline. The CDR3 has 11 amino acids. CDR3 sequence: CASTPGETQYF. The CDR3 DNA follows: TGTGCCAGCACCCCCGGTGAAACCCAGTACTTC.

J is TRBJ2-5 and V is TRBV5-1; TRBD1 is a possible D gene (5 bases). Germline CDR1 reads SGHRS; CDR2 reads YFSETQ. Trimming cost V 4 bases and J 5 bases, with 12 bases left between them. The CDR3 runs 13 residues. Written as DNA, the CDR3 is TGCGCCAGCAGCCAGGGCCGACGGGAGACCCAGTACTTC. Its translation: CASSQGRRETQYF.

The CDR3 nucleotides are TGTGCCATCAGGAAGGACAGCCGCTACGAGCAGTACTTC. Translated, it gives CAIRKDSRYEQYF. The chain joins TRBV10-3 to TRBJ2-7, with a weak D call TRBD1 (6 bases). This CDR3 contains 13 residues. CDR1 is ENHRY, CDR2 SYGVKD, per germline. V was trimmed by 6 bases and J by 3 bases, leaving 12 bases between them.